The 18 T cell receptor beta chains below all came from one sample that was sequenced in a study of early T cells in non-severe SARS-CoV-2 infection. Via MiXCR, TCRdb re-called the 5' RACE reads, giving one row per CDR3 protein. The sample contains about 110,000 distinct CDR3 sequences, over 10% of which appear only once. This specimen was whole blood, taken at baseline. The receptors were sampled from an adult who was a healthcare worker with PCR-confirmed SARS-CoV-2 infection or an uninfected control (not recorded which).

CDR3 DNA: TGTGCCAGTGCCATTGATGGTTCCCCTAACTATGGCTACACCTTC. It is translated as CASAIDGSPNYGYTF. The gene calls are TRBV6-6 and TRBJ1-2; D unclear. This CDR3 has 15 residues. Germline-derived CDR1 and CDR2 are MNHNY and SVGAGI (reference sequence). V was cut by 9 bases and J by 0 bases, with 17 bases left in between.

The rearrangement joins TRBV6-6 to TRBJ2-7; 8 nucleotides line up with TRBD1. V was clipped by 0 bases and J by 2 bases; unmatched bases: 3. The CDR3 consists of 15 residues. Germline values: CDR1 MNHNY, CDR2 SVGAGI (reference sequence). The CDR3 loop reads CASSYSLDRAYEQYF. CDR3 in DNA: TGTGCCAGCAGTTACTCCTTGGACAGGGCCTACGAGCAGTACTTC.

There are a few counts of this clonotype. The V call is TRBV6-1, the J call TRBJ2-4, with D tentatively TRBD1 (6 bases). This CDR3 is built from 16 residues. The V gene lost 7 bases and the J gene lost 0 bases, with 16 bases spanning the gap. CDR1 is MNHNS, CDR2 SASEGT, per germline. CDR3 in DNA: TGTGCCAGCACAAGGACAGCCTCTCTAGCCAAAAACATTCAGTACTTC. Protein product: CASTRTASLAKNIQYF.

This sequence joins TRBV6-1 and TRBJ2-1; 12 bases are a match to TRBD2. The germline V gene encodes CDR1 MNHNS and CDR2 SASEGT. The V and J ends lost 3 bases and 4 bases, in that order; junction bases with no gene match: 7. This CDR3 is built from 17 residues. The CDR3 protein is CASSEGGLAGQYNEQFF. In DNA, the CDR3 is TGTGCCAGCAGTGAGGGGGGACTAGCGGGTCAGTACAATGAGCAGTTCTTC.

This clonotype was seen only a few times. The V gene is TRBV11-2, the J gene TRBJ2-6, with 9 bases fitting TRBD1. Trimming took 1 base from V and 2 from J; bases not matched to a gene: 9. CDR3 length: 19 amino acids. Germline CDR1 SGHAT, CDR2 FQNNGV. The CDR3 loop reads CASSLGTGQGRPGANVLTF. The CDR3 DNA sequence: TGTGCCAGCAGCTTAGGAACGGGACAGGGCCGTCCTGGGGCCAACGTCCTGACTTTC.

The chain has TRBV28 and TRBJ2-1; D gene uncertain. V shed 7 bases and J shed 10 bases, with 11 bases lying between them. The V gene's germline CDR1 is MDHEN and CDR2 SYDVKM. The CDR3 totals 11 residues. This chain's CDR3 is CASKVLGEQFF. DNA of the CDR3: TGTGCCAGCAAAGTCCTGGGAGAGCAGTTCTTC. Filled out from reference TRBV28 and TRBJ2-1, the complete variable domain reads DVKVTQSSRYLVKRTGEKVFLECVQDMDHENMFWYRQDPGLGLRLIYFSYDVKMKEKGDIPEGYSVSREKKERFSLILESASTNQTSMYLCASKVLGEQFFGPGTRLTVL.

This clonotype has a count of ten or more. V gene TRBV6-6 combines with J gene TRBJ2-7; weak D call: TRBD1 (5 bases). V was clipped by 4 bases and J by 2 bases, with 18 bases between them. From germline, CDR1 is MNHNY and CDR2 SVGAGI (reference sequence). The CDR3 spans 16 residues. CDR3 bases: TGTGCCAGCAGTTCCGTAATGAGGACATACGCCTACGAGCAGTACTTC. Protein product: CASSSVMRTYAYEQYF.

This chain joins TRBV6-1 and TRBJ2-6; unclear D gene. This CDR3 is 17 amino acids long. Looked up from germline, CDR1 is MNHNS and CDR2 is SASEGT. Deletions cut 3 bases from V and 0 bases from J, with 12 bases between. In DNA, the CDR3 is TGTGCCAGCAGTGAGGGTCTCCCCAACTCTGGGGCCAACGTCCTGACTTTC. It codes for CASSEGLPNSGANVLTF.

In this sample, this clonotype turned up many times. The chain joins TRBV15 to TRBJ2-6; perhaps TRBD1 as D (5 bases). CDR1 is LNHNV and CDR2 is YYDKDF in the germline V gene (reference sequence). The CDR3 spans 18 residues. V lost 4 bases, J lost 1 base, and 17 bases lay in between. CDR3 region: CATSTSRAGQSGANVLTF. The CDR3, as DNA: TGTGCCACCAGCACCAGTCGGGCAGGGCAATCTGGGGCCAACGTCCTGACTTTC.

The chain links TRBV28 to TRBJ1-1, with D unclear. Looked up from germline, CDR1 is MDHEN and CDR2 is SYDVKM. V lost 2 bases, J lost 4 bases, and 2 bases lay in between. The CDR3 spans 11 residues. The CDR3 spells CASSLLTEAFF. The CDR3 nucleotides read TGTGCCAGCAGTTTACTCACTGAAGCTTTCTTT.

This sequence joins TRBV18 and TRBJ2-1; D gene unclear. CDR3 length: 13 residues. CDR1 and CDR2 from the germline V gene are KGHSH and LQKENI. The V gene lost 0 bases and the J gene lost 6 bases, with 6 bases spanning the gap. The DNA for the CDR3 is TGTGCCAGCTCACCACCCGCAGGCAATGAGCAGTTCTTC. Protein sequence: CASSPPAGNEQFF.

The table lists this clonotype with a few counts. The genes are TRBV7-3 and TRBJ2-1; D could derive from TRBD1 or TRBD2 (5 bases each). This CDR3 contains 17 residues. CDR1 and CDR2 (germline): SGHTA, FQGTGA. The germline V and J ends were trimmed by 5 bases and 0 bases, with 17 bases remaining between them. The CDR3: CASSPRASGTSYNEQFF. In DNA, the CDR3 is TGTGCCAGCAGCCCTAGGGCCTCGGGGACCTCCTACAATGAGCAGTTCTTC.

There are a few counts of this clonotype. This CDR3 is CSAYSSGGPRDTQYF. In nucleotides, the CDR3 is TGCAGTGCTTACTCTAGCGGGGGCCCTCGGGATACGCAGTATTTT. The chain carries TRBV20-1 and TRBJ2-3, with TRBD2 matching over 10 bases. The CDR3 is made up of 15 amino acids. V lost 5 bases, J lost 6 bases, and 11 bases stayed unmatched. Germline CDR1 DFQATT, CDR2 SNEGSKA (reference sequence).

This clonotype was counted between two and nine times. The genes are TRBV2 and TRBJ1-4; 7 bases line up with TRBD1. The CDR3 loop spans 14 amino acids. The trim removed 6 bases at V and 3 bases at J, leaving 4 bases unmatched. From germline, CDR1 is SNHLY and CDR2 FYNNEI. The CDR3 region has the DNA TGTGCCAGCAGCCCCGGGACAGCTAATGAAAAACTGTTTTTT. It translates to CASSPGTANEKLFF.

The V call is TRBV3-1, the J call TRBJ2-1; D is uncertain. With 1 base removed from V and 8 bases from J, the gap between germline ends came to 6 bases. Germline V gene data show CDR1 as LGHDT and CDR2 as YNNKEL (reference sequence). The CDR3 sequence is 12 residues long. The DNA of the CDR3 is TGTGCCAGCAGCCAAGTTGCGGATGAGCAGTTCTTC. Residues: CASSQVADEQFF.

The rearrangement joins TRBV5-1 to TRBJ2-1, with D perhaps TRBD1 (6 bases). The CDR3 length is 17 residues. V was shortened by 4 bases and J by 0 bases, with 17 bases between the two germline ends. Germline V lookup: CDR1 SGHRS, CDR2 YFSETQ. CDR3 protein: CASSLRGMGHSYNEQFF. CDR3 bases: TGCGCCAGCAGCCTTAGGGGGATGGGGCACTCCTACAATGAGCAGTTCTTC.

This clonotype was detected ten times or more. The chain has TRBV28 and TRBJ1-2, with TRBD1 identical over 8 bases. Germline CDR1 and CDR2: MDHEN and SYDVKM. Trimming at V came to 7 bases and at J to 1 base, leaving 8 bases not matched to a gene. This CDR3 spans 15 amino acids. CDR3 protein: CASNPGGAVNYGYTF. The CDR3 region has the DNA TGTGCCAGCAATCCAGGGGGCGCAGTTAACTATGGCTACACCTTC.

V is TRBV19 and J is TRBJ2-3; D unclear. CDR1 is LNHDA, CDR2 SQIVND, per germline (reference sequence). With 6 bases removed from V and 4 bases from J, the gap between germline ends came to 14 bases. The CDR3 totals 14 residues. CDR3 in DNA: TGTGCCAGTAGGATATTTGGGGTCGCAGATACGCAGTATTTT. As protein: CASRIFGVADTQYF.